A single T cell receptor (beta chain) is shown here with its context. Enrollees, about 18 to 95 years old, lived in approximately 24 US areas. Recovery among Cohort 3 donors was established by two negative PCRs, clearance, or symptom resolution. CDR3 length: 13 residues. V lost 4 bases and J lost 6, with 13 bases in between. Germline V gene data show CDR1 as SGDLS and CDR2 as YYNGEE. Authors' processing steps: By means of reference gene primer amplification, nucleated cell counts were estimated. Some clones are missing from TCRdb's copy, which holds only in-frame ones; the method was immunoSEQ multiplex PCR. V, J and clone size derive from that table, while D and trimming were established from the DNA sequence. The sample holds hundreds of thousands of clones; 87% are singletons and the top ten take more than 8.5%. The data were taken from a study of blood T cell repertoires in COVID-19. Study overall: The United States, Italy and Spain were the sources of the acute and convalescent COVID-19 samples.

The receptor comes from a woman aged 18-29 years who had recovered from COVID-19. Input material: PBMCs or T cells enriched from blood (not recorded which). The genes are TRBV9 and TRBJ1-1, with D possibly matching TRBD1 (5 bases). In DNA, the CDR3 is TGTGCCAGCAGCATCCAGGGTAGTGCTGAAGCTTTCTTT. Protein sequence: CASSIQGSAEAFF.